The 32 T cell receptor beta chains reported below all come from one sample, sequenced in a study of OX40 agonist ivuxolimab in advanced cancers. This table comes from immunoSEQ multiplex PCR, and its TCRdb copy is limited to in-frame clones, with some not included. Among roughly 45,000 clones listed, about nine tenths were seen once. The sequencing used CD4+ or CD8+ T cells sorted from blood, collected in a trial of the OX40 agonist ivuxolimab. These receptor sequences come from an adult with an advanced solid tumor such as melanoma, head and neck, liver or kidney cancer.

This chain connects TRBV4-1 to TRBJ2-2; D perhaps matches TRBD1 (6 bases). V was shortened by 4 bases and J by 6 bases, with 12 bases between the two germline ends. The CDR3 contains 14 residues. Germline V gene data show CDR1 as MGHRA and CDR2 as YSYEKL. CDR3 region: CASSRTDGPGELFF. The DNA of the CDR3 is TGCGCCAGCAGCCGGACAGACGGTCCCGGGGAGCTGTTTTTT.

The rearrangement joins TRBV7-6 to TRBJ1-3; D is ambiguous. Germline-derived CDR1 and CDR2 are SGHVS and FNYEAQ. V was clipped by 5 bases and J by 9 bases, with 14 bases between them. CDR3 length equals 13 residues. The CDR3 DNA reads TGTGCCAGCAGCCCTCGGACTGCTGCCACCATATATTTT. Translating gives CASSPRTAATIYF.

The V call is TRBV7-8, the J call TRBJ2-5, with TRBD2 identical over 8 bases. The germline V gene encodes CDR1 SGHVS and CDR2 FQNEAQ. The CDR3 runs 14 residues. The ends lost 4 bases at V and 5 bases at J; junction bases unmatched: 6. The CDR3 DNA reads as TGTGCCAGCAGCTCCGGGAGGGGAGAGGAGACCCAGTACTTC. This encodes CASSSGRGEETQYF.

This clone appeared a few times. J is TRBJ2-5 and V is TRBV27; TRBD1 agrees at 7 bases. V lost 10 bases to trimming and J lost 5 bases; unmatched junction nucleotides: 16. This CDR3 has 15 residues. Germline V lookup: CDR1 MNHEY, CDR2 SMNVEV (reference sequence). CDR3 nucleotide sequence: TGTGCCACAAGGACGACAGGGACCGCTTTGGAGACCCAGTACTTC. Translating it yields CATRTTGTALETQYF.

V gene TRBV5-4 combines with J gene TRBJ1-1; D gene unclear. The CDR3 spans 13 residues. The germline V gene encodes CDR1 SGHNT and CDR2 YYREEE (reference sequence). Trimming took off 2 bases at V and 1 base at J, with 6 bases between the two ends. CDR3: CASSFSGNTEAFF. CDR3 DNA: TGTGCCAGCAGCTTCTCTGGGAACACTGAAGCTTTCTTT.

As DNA, the CDR3 is TGTGCCAGCAGTGGATACAGGGGCACCTACGAGCAGTACTTC. This gives the protein CASSGYRGTYEQYF. This chain uses TRBV6-1 with TRBJ2-7, with 7 bases identical to TRBD1. The CDR3 covers 14 residues. CDR1 is MNHNS and CDR2 is SASEGT in the germline V gene. With 4 bases clipped from V and 2 bases from J, the junction kept 5 bases outside the gene matches.

This rearrangement joins TRBV6-5 to TRBJ1-2; 7 bases map to TRBD1. J lost 3 bases, V lost 6 bases, and 4 bases had no gene match. Germline V gene lookup returns CDR1 MNHEY and CDR2 SVGAGI. The CDR3 is 13 amino acids. CDR3 protein: CASRDDRDYGYTF. The CDR3 DNA sequence: TGTGCCAGCAGAGACGACAGGGACTATGGCTACACCTTC.

The chain couples TRBV7-2 to TRBJ1-1, with TRBD1 identical over 9 bases. Germline loops: CDR1 SGHTA, CDR2 FQGNSA. There are 14 residues in the CDR3. After removal of 2 bases from V and 3 bases from J, the junction contained 1 base not matched to a gene. This chain's CDR3 is CASSLTGGYTEAFF. CDR3 DNA: TGTGCCAGCAGCTTAACAGGGGGCTACACTGAAGCTTTCTTT.

This clone was found a few times. The CDR3, as DNA: TGTGCCAGCAGCTTAGTTGGGACAGGGAACGACCAATTTAGCAATCAGCCCCAGCATTTT. Its translation is CASSLVGTGNDQFSNQPQHF. The chain employs TRBV7-8 and TRBJ1-5; 9 bases match TRBD1. This CDR3 comprises 20 residues. The junction had 13 bases not matched to a gene; V was cut back by 1 base and J by 0 bases. From germline, CDR1 is SGHVS and CDR2 FQNEAQ.

The chain recombines TRBV6-1 with TRBJ1-6; TRBD1 aligns across 8 bases. The germline CDR1 and CDR2 sequences are MNHNS and SASEGT. After removal of 2 bases from V and 7 bases from J, the junction contained 10 bases not matched to a gene. The CDR3 is 17 amino acids. The CDR3 sequence is CASSEPAGTGSNSPLHF. The CDR3 DNA reads TGTGCCAGCAGTGAACCCGCGGGGACAGGCTCCAATTCACCCCTCCACTTT.

The chain is built from TRBV4-1 and TRBJ1-1; D is unclear. Trimming took 8 bases from V and 1 from J, leaving 5 bases between them. CDR1 MGHRA and CDR2 YSYEKL come from the germline V gene. CDR3 length equals 11 residues. This CDR3 is CASGSNTEAFF. In DNA form, the CDR3 reads TGCGCCAGCGGGTCGAACACTGAAGCTTTCTTT.

This clone was found once. The chain combines TRBV6-1 with TRBJ2-5; 9 nucleotides match TRBD1. V was pared by 3 bases and J by 5 bases, with 10 bases of the junction left unmatched. In germline, CDR1 is MNHNS, CDR2 SASEGT. The CDR3 extends over 16 amino acids. The DNA for the CDR3 is TGTGCCAGCAGTGATTCTTGGACAGGGGAGGTGGAGACCCAGTACTTC. Translating gives CASSDSWTGEVETQYF.

The rearrangement joins TRBV6-5 to TRBJ1-1; D possibly corresponds to TRBD1 (6 bases). The CDR3 covers 16 residues. Germline V gives CDR1 MNHEY, CDR2 SVGAGI. Trimming cost V 0 bases and J 0 bases, with 11 bases left between them. CDR3 nucleotide sequence: TGTGCCAGCAGTTACTCGGCAGGGGACATGAACACTGAAGCTTTCTTT. Amino acids: CASSYSAGDMNTEAFF.

The chain is built from TRBV9 and TRBJ2-2, with 8 positions matching TRBD2. From germline, CDR1 is SGDLS and CDR2 YYNGEE. Unmatched junction bases numbered 9, after V lost 5 bases and J lost 6 bases. This CDR3 is 15 amino acids long. CDR3: CASSDTGGLAGELFF. CDR3 DNA sequence: TGTGCCAGCAGTGATACGGGGGGGCTCGCCGGGGAGCTGTTTTTT.

The V call is TRBV14, the J call TRBJ1-1; D unresolved. Germline V gene data show CDR1 as SGHDN and CDR2 as FVKESK. V dropped 4 bases and J dropped 3 bases, with 6 bases sitting between them. The CDR3 is made up of 12 amino acids. CDR3 region: CASSRGYTEAFF. DNA of the CDR3: TGTGCCAGCAGCCGCGGGTACACTGAAGCTTTCTTT. The full variable domain, with the rest looked up from reference TRBV14 and TRBJ1-1, is EAGVTQFPSHSVIEKGQTVTLRCDPISGHDNLYWYRRVMGKEIKFLLHFVKESKQDESGMPNNRFLAERTGGTYSTLKVQPAELEDSGVYFCASSRGYTEAFFGQGTRLTVV.

As DNA, the CDR3 is TGTGCCAGCAGTTTGCTACACCGAAACACCATATATTTT. Translated, it gives CASSLLHRNTIYF. This chain joins TRBV28 and TRBJ1-3, with D uncertain. V lost 3 bases and J lost 5, with 8 bases in between. Germline CDR1 reads MDHEN; CDR2 reads SYDVKM. CDR3 size: 13 residues.

This clone has a single count. This chain connects TRBV7-9 to TRBJ2-3, with D perhaps TRBD1 or TRBD2 (5 bases each). Deletions cut 3 bases from V and 4 bases from J, with 11 bases between. The CDR3 spans 14 residues. The germline CDR1 and CDR2 sequences are SEHNR and FQNEAQ (reference sequence). CDR3 protein: CASSFFEGPDTQYF. The CDR3 DNA reads as TGTGCCAGCAGCTTTTTCGAGGGGCCAGATACGCAGTATTTT.

The genes are TRBV12-5 and TRBJ2-7, with D perhaps TRBD2 (5 bases). The CDR3 has 15 residues. Trimming took 6 bases from V and 4 from J, leaving 19 bases between them. Germline lookup yields CDR1 LGHNT and CDR2 FRNRAP. The CDR3, as DNA: TGTGCTAGTGGGGTATCATTCAGCGGAAGATACGAGCAGTACTTC. Its translation: CASGVSFSGRYEQYF.

V and J are TRBV5-4 and TRBJ1-1; TRBD1 aligns across 9 bases. From germline, CDR1 is SGHNT and CDR2 YYREEE (reference sequence). The CDR3 runs to 15 residues. The ends lost 0 bases at V and 6 bases at J; junction bases unmatched: 6. The CDR3 protein is CASSLGEQGAPEAFF. The DNA for the CDR3 is TGTGCCAGCAGCTTGGGGGAACAGGGGGCCCCTGAAGCTTTCTTT.

This chain joins TRBV19 and TRBJ2-2; TRBD1 matches 7 bases. Per germline, CDR1 LNHDA and CDR2 SQIVND (reference sequence). This CDR3 is built from 15 residues. V lost 3 bases, J lost 7 bases, and 8 bases stayed unmatched. CDR3 residues: CASSIRGYRHGELFF. DNA for the CDR3: TGTGCCAGTAGTATCAGGGGGTATCGCCACGGGGAGCTGTTTTTT.

J is TRBJ1-1 and V is TRBV6-6; 7 nucleotides agree with TRBD1. V gave up 5 bases and J gave up 3 bases; unmatched junction bases: 0. CDR1 is MNHNY, CDR2 SVGAGI, per germline (reference sequence). This CDR3 comprises 12 residues. The CDR3 protein is CASSQGDTEAFF. CDR3 coding DNA: TGTGCCAGCAGTCAGGGGGACACTGAAGCTTTCTTT.

The V and J genes are TRBV5-6 and TRBJ2-5; no definite D call. Germline lookup yields CDR1 SGHDT and CDR2 YYEEEE. V was clipped by 2 bases and J by 3 bases, with 5 bases between them. This CDR3 has 12 amino acids. The CDR3 loop is CASSLTEETQYF. For the CDR3, the DNA is TGTGCCAGCAGCTTAACAGAAGAGACCCAGTACTTC.

This clone is a singleton in its sample. The rearrangement uses TRBV11-2 and TRBJ1-2; no clear D gene. Germline V CDR1 and CDR2: SGHAT, FQNNGV. The CDR3 has 15 amino acids. V gave up 7 bases and J gave up 1 base, with 16 bases separating them. CDR3 nucleotides: TGTGCCAGCATATTTTCCGGAGGGCTTAACTATGGCTACACCTTC. It yields the protein CASIFSGGLNYGYTF.

The chain has TRBV6-5 and TRBJ2-1; a weak D match, TRBD2 (6 bases). There are 15 residues in the CDR3. V was pared by 2 bases and J by 0 bases, with 8 bases between. CDR1 and CDR2 from the germline V gene are MNHEY and SVGAGI. This chain's CDR3 is CASSYDGSSYNEQFF. The DNA for the CDR3 is TGTGCCAGCAGTTACGACGGGAGCTCCTACAATGAGCAGTTCTTC.

This chain connects TRBV5-6 to TRBJ1-4; 7 bases map to TRBD1. This CDR3 has 15 amino acids. Germline trimming cut 4 bases from V and 4 bases from J; bases unmatched to any gene: 7. Per germline, CDR1 SGHDT and CDR2 YYEEEE. CDR3: CASSPDRVGNEKLFF. In DNA, the CDR3 is TGTGCCAGCAGCCCCGACAGGGTTGGTAATGAAAAACTGTTTTTT. The whole variable domain, remainder taken from reference TRBV5-6 and TRBJ1-4, is DAGVTQSPTHLIKTRGQQVTLRCSPKSGHDTVSWYQQALGQGPQFIFQYYEEEERQRGNFPDRFSGHQFPNYSSELNVNALLLGDSALYLCASSPDRVGNEKLFFGSGTQLSVL.

The V call is TRBV29-1, the J call TRBJ2-7; D uncertain. The CDR3 consists of 13 residues. Trimming took 1 base from V and 4 from J, leaving 11 bases between them. Per the germline V gene, CDR1 is SQVTM and CDR2 is ANQGSEA. The CDR3: CSVEVGSTYEQYF. The DNA of the CDR3 is TGCAGCGTTGAAGTGGGAAGTACTTACGAGCAGTACTTC.

This chain uses TRBV14 with TRBJ2-1; D is uncertain. V dropped 2 bases and J dropped 0 bases, with 8 bases sitting between them. CDR3 length: 15 amino acids. Germline assignment: CDR1 SGHDN and CDR2 FVKESK. The CDR3 DNA reads as TGTGCCAGCAGCCAAACTTTAAGCTCCTACAATGAGCAGTTCTTC. Protein sequence: CASSQTLSSYNEQFF.

The chain carries TRBV7-2 and TRBJ2-1, with D unclear. Germline CDR1 SGHTA, CDR2 FQGNSA. The CDR3 is made up of 13 amino acids. With 5 bases removed from V and 8 bases from J, the gap between germline ends came to 13 bases. The CDR3 loop is CASSPGARDEQFF. The CDR3 region has the DNA TGTGCCAGCAGCCCTGGTGCGCGAGATGAGCAGTTCTTC.

By share, this clone counts as medium-sized (0.01 to 0.1%). The V gene is TRBV6-4, the J gene TRBJ2-1, with D uncertain. Germline CDR1 is MRHNA and CDR2 is SNTAGT. Trimming removed 5 bases from V and 0 bases from J, with 5 bases in between. The CDR3 is 13 amino acids. The CDR3 loop is CASSRSSYNEQFF. DNA for the CDR3: TGTGCCAGCAGTCGGAGCTCCTACAATGAGCAGTTCTTC.

V usage is TRBV11-2 and J usage is TRBJ1-5; maybe TRBD1 (5 bases). Trimming took 6 bases from V and 1 from J, leaving 13 bases between them. Per germline, CDR1 SGHAT and CDR2 FQNNGV. CDR3 length: 15 amino acids. CDR3 loop: CASSLQGRSNQPQHF. CDR3 nucleotides: TGTGCCAGCAGTCTCCAGGGCCGGAGCAATCAGCCCCAGCATTTT.

The chain has TRBV19 and TRBJ1-2; D is unclear. Germline CDR1 LNHDA, CDR2 SQIVND (reference sequence). V gave up 5 bases and J gave up 4 bases, with 8 bases separating them. The CDR3 loop spans 12 amino acids. CDR3 in amino acids: CASSEFSYGYTF. CDR3 nucleotides: TGTGCCAGTAGTGAGTTTAGCTATGGCTACACCTTC.

The V call is TRBV30, the J call TRBJ2-7, with D possibly being TRBD2 (6 bases). Germline values: CDR1 GTSNPN, CDR2 SVGIG (reference sequence). This CDR3 is built from 11 residues. The V end was cut by 3 bases, the J end by 12 bases, with 15 bases between. CDR3 sequence (DNA): TGTGCCTGGAGATCCCTGGAGGGAATGTACTTC. This gives the protein CAWRSLEGMYF.